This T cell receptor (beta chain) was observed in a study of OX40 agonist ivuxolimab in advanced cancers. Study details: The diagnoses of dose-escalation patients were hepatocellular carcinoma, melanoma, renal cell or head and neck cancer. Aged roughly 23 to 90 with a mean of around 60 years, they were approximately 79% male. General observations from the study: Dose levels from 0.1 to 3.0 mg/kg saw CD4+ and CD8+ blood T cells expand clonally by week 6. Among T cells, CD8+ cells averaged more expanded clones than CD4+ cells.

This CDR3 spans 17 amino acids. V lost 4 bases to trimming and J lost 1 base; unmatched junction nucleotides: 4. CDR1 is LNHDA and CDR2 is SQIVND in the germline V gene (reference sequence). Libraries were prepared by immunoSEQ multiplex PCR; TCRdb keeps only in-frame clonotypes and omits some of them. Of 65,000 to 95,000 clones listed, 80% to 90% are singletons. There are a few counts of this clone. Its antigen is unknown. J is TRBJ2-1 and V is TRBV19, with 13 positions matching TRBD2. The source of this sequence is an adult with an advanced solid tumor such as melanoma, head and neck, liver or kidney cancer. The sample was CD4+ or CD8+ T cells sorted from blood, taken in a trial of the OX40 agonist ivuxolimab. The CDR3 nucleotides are TGTGCCAGTAGTACGACTAGCGGGAGGACATCCTACAATGAGCAGTTCTTC. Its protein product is CASSTTSGRTSYNEQFF.